This T cell receptor (beta chain) was profiled in a study of cytomegalovirus exposure and HLA in healthy donors. Study-level findings and limits: According to an earlier analysis, most TCR beta V segments yielded productive rearrangements about 90% or about 30% of the time. In vitro assays verified that a few CMV-associated chains recognized CMV antigens specifically.

Germline CDR1 SEHNR, CDR2 FQNEAQ (reference sequence). This CDR3 is 14 amino acids long. After removal of 8 bases from V and 7 bases from J, the junction contained 11 bases not matched to a gene. For this clone: Its cognate antigen is unknown.

PCR was performed using 60 Vbeta and 13 Jbeta primers. Sequencing used immunoSEQ multiplex PCR; TCRdb keeps in-frame clones, though not all of them. The sample yields more than 110,000 clones, 75% to 80% seen once. J is TRBJ1-2 and V is TRBV7-9, with 9 positions matching TRBD1. The clonotype comes from a man aged 18-30 years in good health and CMV-seronegative. Sequencing used PBMCs. The CDR3 region has the DNA TGTGCCAGCTTCTCGACAGGGGGGTTCTCTGGCTACACCTTC. Its protein product is CASFSTGGFSGYTF. Full variable domain (rest looked up from reference TRBV7-9 and TRBJ1-2): DTGVSQNPRHKITKRGQNVTFRCDPISEHNRLYWYRQTLGQGPEFLTYFQNEAQLEKSRLLSDRFSAERPKGSFSTLEIQRTEQGDSAMYLCASFSTGGFSGYTFGSGTRLTVV.